This paragraph covers one TCR beta chain sequence. Clones were sequenced by immunoSEQ multiplex PCR, and TCRdb holds only the in-frame ones, with some missing. The table includes approximately 180,000 clones, 85% to 90% detected once. The data belong to a study of blood T cell repertoires in COVID-19. The TCR originated in a human donor in a cohort sampled during active COVID-19. Input material: peripheral blood.

The CDR3 bases are TGTGCCAGCAGCTTCCACAGGAACACTGAAGCTTTCTTT. Amino acids: CASSFHRNTEAFF. The chain links TRBV11-2 to TRBJ1-1, with no clear D. The V gene's germline CDR1 is SGHAT and CDR2 FQNNGV. This CDR3 region has 13 residues. V was shortened by 3 bases and J by 1 base, with 6 bases between the two germline ends.